What follows is one TCR beta chain and its context. Only a few counts were recorded for this clonotype. The antigen this receptor binds is unknown. No clone much larger than this one lies a single base away; base qualities are absent. This sample was taken from a study of T-cell reconstitution after alpha-beta-depleted transplantation in children (dated by TCRdb to 2016 to 2017). Study-level background: T-cell immune reconstitution after TCRalphabeta/CD19-depleted allogeneic hematopoietic cell transplantation in children was quantitatively tracked in the study by means of TCR repertoire profiling. The paper's findings and limits, for the study overall: In some patients, the high TCRbeta diversity seen at day 60 was put down to recipient T cells and intrathymic progenitors that had survived conditioning. Hyperexpanded clone frequencies declined over subsequent months; after one year, T-cell counts and TCRbeta diversity were mostly attributed to newly produced T cells. About two months after transplant, the apparently early recovery of alphabetaT-cell counts reportedly depended on just several hundred clones that had expanded rapidly and came from non-depleted graft cells.

Reading from cysteine to phenylalanine, the CDR3 counts 15 amino acids. The kept DNA is CDR3 alone, 45 bases in frame from the first base. The V end loses 6 bases and the J end loses 2 bases, and a stretch of 15 bases separates them. The treatment or condition tag for this specimen amounts to: allogeneic hematopoietic cell transplantation with graft depleted of TCRalphabeta T cells and CD19 B cells. The children who served as transplant recipients had been given grafts of TCRalphabeta/CD19-depleted allogeneic hematopoietic cells. Preparation of the library involved PCR. Sequencing was performed on an Illumina HiSeq 2500. Molecular barcoding was employed in the preparation of TCR libraries, with unique molecular identifiers being used to normalize TCRbeta repertoire quantification. Clones were called with MiXCR by TCRdb after fastp trimmed the public reads at Q25, and only in-frame beta chains were retained. Rows merge per CDR3 protein into single entries with the most common DNA and genes. Present in this sample are about 980,000 distinct CDR3 sequences, roughly 29% of which were seen just once. Of the sample, roughly 27% falls within the top ten clones.

The sequences come from PBMCs, mostly from graft donor cells, collected 360 days after TCRalphabeta/CD19-depleted stem cell transplant. The TCR originated in a boy younger than two who had a stem cell transplant for SCID, so the T cells may come from the graft donor. The V and J segments used are TRBV12-3 or TRBV12-4 and TRBJ2-3, with no confidently assigned D gene. The nucleotide sequence reads as follows: TGTGCCAGCAGGAACGGACGGCTCTACACAGATACGCAGTATTTT. The resulting protein is CASRNGRLYTDTQYF.